One and the same sample provided the 21 T cell receptor beta chains below, sequenced in a study of blood T cell repertoires in COVID-19. Method: immunoSEQ multiplex PCR; TCRdb's copy keeps in-frame clones and lacks some. Seen here are 200,000 or so clones, about 85% observed once, and the top ten hold around 3%. Sequencing was carried out using peripheral blood. Source of these receptors: a man in his fifties who had recovered from COVID-19.

This chain connects TRBV19 to TRBJ1-6; TRBD1 matches 11 bases. The J segment lost 9 bases and the V segment lost 5 bases, leaving 6 bases of the junction unmatched. The germline V gene encodes CDR1 LNHDA and CDR2 SQIVND (reference sequence). The CDR3 has 15 residues. CDR3 sequence: CASSETGQGVSPLHF. In DNA, the CDR3 is TGTGCCAGTAGTGAAACGGGACAGGGGGTTTCACCCCTCCACTTT. Complete variable domain (other parts from reference TRBV19 and TRBJ1-6): DGGITQSPKYLFRKEGQNVTLSCEQNLNHDAMYWYRQDPGQGLRLIYYSQIVNDFQKGDIAEGYSVSREKKESFPLTVTSAQKNPTAFYLCASSETGQGVSPLHFGNGTRLTVT.

This sequence joins TRBV5-1 and TRBJ2-2, with 12 bases that match TRBD2. In germline, CDR1 is SGHRS, CDR2 YFSETQ. The CDR3 spans 20 residues. Trimming removed 4 bases from V and 5 bases from J; junction bases left unmatched: 18. CDR3 residues: CASSMDKTSGSLSGTGELFF. The DNA of the CDR3 is TGCGCCAGCAGCATGGACAAGACTAGCGGGAGCTTGTCGGGGACCGGGGAGCTGTTTTTT.

In nucleotides, the CDR3 is TGTGCCAGCAGTGCTCGCGGAGGGGGCCGTGTCTATGGCTACACCTTC. It translates to CASSARGGGRVYGYTF. The chain carries TRBV6-1 and TRBJ1-2, with 7 bases identical to TRBD1. Per the germline V gene, CDR1 is MNHNS and CDR2 is SASEGT. There are 16 residues in the CDR3. V gave up 4 bases and J gave up 4 bases; unmatched junction bases: 12.

V and J are TRBV19 and TRBJ2-6; 9 bases match TRBD2. The CDR3 runs to 14 residues. Per germline, CDR1 LNHDA and CDR2 SQIVND (reference sequence). The V and J ends lost 10 bases and 2 bases, in that order; junction bases with no gene match: 3. CDR3 protein: CAIAGGAGANVLTF. CDR3 bases: TGTGCCATCGCGGGAGGGGCTGGGGCCAACGTCCTGACTTTC.

This clone was seen just once. The gene calls are TRBV9 and TRBJ2-5, with TRBD2 identical over 9 bases. Germline assignment: CDR1 SGDLS and CDR2 YYNGEE. CDR3 size: 16 residues. The junction had 7 bases not matched to a gene; V was cut back by 3 bases and J by 1 base. Here the CDR3 reads CASSGRLADPQETQYF. In nucleotides, the CDR3 is TGTGCCAGCAGCGGAAGACTAGCGGACCCCCAAGAGACCCAGTACTTC.

CDR3 region: CASSLQGASPTEAFF. The CDR3 DNA sequence: TGTGCCAGCAGTTTACAGGGGGCATCCCCCACTGAAGCTTTCTTT. The V and J genes are TRBV6-6 and TRBJ1-1; 9 positions agree with TRBD1. CDR1 is MNHNY and CDR2 is SVGAGI in the germline V gene (reference sequence). CDR3 length equals 15 residues. After removal of 4 bases from V and 4 bases from J, the junction contained 7 bases not matched to a gene.

V and J are TRBV15 and TRBJ2-2; 9 bases agree with TRBD2. Per the germline V gene, CDR1 is LNHNV and CDR2 is YYDKDF (reference sequence). V lost 1 base, J lost 6 bases, and 3 bases stayed unmatched. The CDR3 totals 15 residues. CDR3 sequence (DNA): TGTGCCACCAGCAGAGCAGGCGGGAGGGCCGGGGAGCTGTTTTTT. Its translation is CATSRAGGRAGELFF.

This rearrangement joins TRBV15 to TRBJ2-7; tentatively, D is TRBD1 (6 bases). The CDR3 is made up of 16 amino acids. Germline V gene data show CDR1 as LNHNV and CDR2 as YYDKDF (reference sequence). Trimming left V 0 bases short and J 2 bases short, with 14 bases between. The CDR3 loop reads CATSRELAGVTYEQYF. The CDR3 DNA sequence: TGTGCCACCAGCAGAGAATTAGCAGGGGTGACCTACGAGCAGTACTTC.

The chain joins TRBV11-2 to TRBJ2-1, with TRBD2 matching 9 bases. This CDR3 has 15 residues. The germline V gene has CDR1 SGHAT and CDR2 FQNNGV. V lost 1 base to trimming and J lost 5 bases; unmatched junction nucleotides: 3. DNA of the CDR3: TGTGCCAGCAGCTTAGTTAGCGGGAGCCACAATGAGCAGTTCTTC. It codes for CASSLVSGSHNEQFF.

The V gene is TRBV4-1, the J gene TRBJ1-4, with 7 bases matching TRBD1. CDR3 length equals 15 residues. Germline CDR1 MGHRA, CDR2 YSYEKL. J gave up 3 bases and V 0 bases, and 1 base lay outside the gene matches. Written as DNA, the CDR3 is TGCGCCAGCAGCCAAGAGGGACAGCCTAATGAAAAACTGTTTTTT. This gives the protein CASSQEGQPNEKLFF.

The chain is built from TRBV7-2 and TRBJ2-7; TRBD1 agrees at 10 bases. The CDR3 has 14 residues. The germline gives CDR1 SGHTA, CDR2 FQGNSA. V was pared by 5 bases and J by 6 bases, with 7 bases of the junction left unmatched. This chain's CDR3 is CASSLRQGAAEQYF. The CDR3 bases are TGTGCCAGCAGCCTTCGACAGGGGGCAGCCGAGCAGTACTTC. Together with reference TRBV7-2 and TRBJ2-7, the CDR3 gives the full variable domain: GAGVSQSPSNKVTEKGKDVELRCDPISGHTALYWYRQSLGQGLEFLIYFQGNSAPDKSGLPSDRFSAERTGGSVSTLTIQRTQQEDSAVYLCASSLRQGAAEQYFGPGTRLTVT.

In DNA form, the CDR3 reads TGTGCCTGGAGAAGACCGGGGATGAACACTGAAGCTTTCTTT. Amino acids: CAWRRPGMNTEAFF. The chain recombines TRBV30 with TRBJ1-1; D is uncertain. The CDR3 contains 14 residues. Germline lookup yields CDR1 GTSNPN and CDR2 SVGIG (reference sequence). V lost 3 bases and J lost 0, with 11 bases in between.

On this clone itself: The junction shows a germline mismatch at one end, possibly a read error. This chain connects TRBV2 to TRBJ1-4; D ambiguous. CDR1 SNHLY and CDR2 FYNNEI come from the germline V gene. This CDR3 has 15 residues. The CDR3 loop reads CASSEARATNKKLFF. CDR3 bases: TGTGCCAGCAGTGAAGCCCGCGCAACTAATAAAAAACTGTTTTTT.

The genes are TRBV2 and TRBJ1-1; 7 bases match TRBD1. This CDR3 spans 14 amino acids. CDR1 and CDR2 (germline): SNHLY, FYNNEI. The ends lost 4 bases at V and 5 bases at J; junction bases unmatched: 7. CDR3 sequence reads: CASSARQGRTEAFF. The DNA of the CDR3 is TGTGCCAGCAGTGCCCGACAGGGAAGGACTGAAGCTTTCTTT.

This clone was recorded a few times. The chain has TRBV14 and TRBJ2-3, with 8 bases that match TRBD2. The CDR3 consists of 18 residues. V gave up 4 bases and J gave up 4 bases; unmatched junction bases: 16. The germline CDR1 and CDR2 sequences are SGHDN and FVKESK. CDR3: CASSRQYRSGGRPDTQYF. In DNA form, the CDR3 reads TGTGCCAGCAGCCGCCAGTACCGTTCTGGCGGGAGGCCAGATACGCAGTATTTT. Based on the CDR3 plus reference TRBV14 and TRBJ2-3, the full variable domain is EAGVTQFPSHSVIEKGQTVTLRCDPISGHDNLYWYRRVMGKEIKFLLHFVKESKQDESGMPNNRFLAERTGGTYSTLKVQPAELEDSGVYFCASSRQYRSGGRPDTQYFGPGTRLTVL.

The genes are TRBV30 and TRBJ2-7; TRBD1 aligns across 8 bases. The CDR3 extends over 14 amino acids. Trimming removed 0 bases from V and 7 bases from J; junction bases left unmatched: 8. CDR1 GTSNPN and CDR2 SVGIG come from the germline V gene (reference sequence). The CDR3 is CAWSVRQGAREQYF. CDR3 coding DNA: TGTGCCTGGAGTGTACGTCAGGGGGCGAGGGAGCAGTACTTC.

This clone showed up just a few times. The V gene is TRBV25-1, the J gene TRBJ1-5, with a weak D call TRBD1 (6 bases). Germline V gene lookup returns CDR1 MGHDK and CDR2 SYGVNS. This CDR3 has 14 amino acids. V was cut by 5 bases and J by 0 bases, with 8 bases left in between. The CDR3 DNA reads as TGTGCCAGCAGTCAGACAGGTAGCAATCAGCCCCAGCATTTT. This translates into CASSQTGSNQPQHF. Looking up the rest from reference TRBV25-1 and TRBJ1-5 gives the full variable domain: EADIYQTPRYLVIGTGKKITLECSQTMGHDKMYWYQQDPGMELHLIHYSYGVNSTEKGDLSSESTVSRIRTEHFPLTLESARPSHTSQYLCASSQTGSNQPQHFGDGTRLSIL.

The rearrangement uses TRBV5-1 and TRBJ2-1; 7 bases match TRBD2. The germline gives CDR1 SGHRS, CDR2 YFSETQ. The CDR3 sequence is 16 residues long. Trimming cost V 0 bases and J 3 bases; bases outside gene matches: 6. CDR3 sequence reads: CASSLAMRTSYNEQFF. The DNA of the CDR3 is TGCGCCAGCAGCTTGGCGATGAGGACTAGCTACAATGAGCAGTTCTTC.

V and J are TRBV21-1 and TRBJ2-7; the table names TRBD1, a call not compared with the DNA. TRBV21-1 is a pseudogene locus. The CDR3 totals 15 residues. CDR3 protein: CASSKIGTGAYEQYF. In nucleotides, the CDR3 is TGTGCCAGCAGCAAAATTGGGACAGGGGCCTACGAGCAGTACTTC.

This clone has a handful of counts. V usage is TRBV13 and J usage is TRBJ1-5; 7 positions agree with TRBD1. Germline-derived CDR1 and CDR2 are PRHDT and FYEKMQ (reference sequence). This CDR3 comprises 14 residues. The V gene end was trimmed by 3 bases and the J gene end by 7 bases; junction bases not matched to a gene: 6. CDR3 amino acids: CASSFRQGGQPQHF. CDR3 DNA: TGTGCCAGCAGCTTCCGACAGGGTGGGCAGCCCCAGCATTTT.

This sequence joins TRBV7-9 and TRBJ2-3, with a tentative D call TRBD1 (5 bases). This CDR3 has 14 amino acids. Germline V lookup: CDR1 SEHNR, CDR2 FQNEAQ (reference sequence). V was trimmed by 7 bases and J by 1 base, leaving 12 bases between them. Here the CDR3 reads CASKWGVGTDTQYF. The CDR3 bases are TGTGCCAGCAAATGGGGCGTCGGCACAGATACGCAGTATTTT.